These T cell receptor beta chains were read from a single sample in a study of blood T cell repertoires in COVID-19. Sequencing used immunoSEQ multiplex PCR; TCRdb keeps in-frame clones, though not all of them. The table lists approximately 230,000 clones, approximately 90% of them singletons. Sample: PBMCs or T cells enriched from blood (not recorded which). Receptors were obtained from a man in his forties who had recovered from COVID-19. The CDR3 runs from the conserved cysteine through the conserved F or W. A D gene is named only where the DNA matches it firmly. Size tells how often a clone was seen (once, few, many) or the class of an expanded clone, and some rows leave it out.

v_gene: TRBV7-9; len: 16; d_gene: .; abundance: .; j_gene: TRBJ2-3; CDR3aa: CASRPPIQGRADTQYF; CDR3nt: TGTGCCAGCAGACCCCCTATACAGGGTCGCGCAGATACGCAGTATTTT
v_gene: TRBV28; len: 13; d_gene: .; abundance: .; j_gene: TRBJ2-4; CDR3aa: CASIQSGGDIQYF; CDR3nt: TGTGCCAGCATTCAATCCGGAGGGGACATTCAGTACTTC
v_gene: TRBV21-1; len: 15; d_gene: .; abundance: .; j_gene: TRBJ1-2; CDR3aa: CASNPKGHPRAGYTF; CDR3nt: TGTGCCAGCAACCCTAAGGGACATCCGAGGGCGGGCTACACCTTC
v_gene: TRBV19; len: 17; d_gene: TRBD1; abundance: .; j_gene: TRBJ1-1; CDR3aa: CASSTRPATGASTEAFF; CDR3nt: TGTGCCAGTAGTACCCGTCCGGCCACAGGGGCCTCGACTGAAGCTTTCTTT
v_gene: TRBV9; len: 17; d_gene: .; abundance: .; j_gene: TRBJ1-1; CDR3aa: CASSVDREDPSNTEAFF; CDR3nt: TGTGCCAGCAGCGTAGATCGGGAGGATCCCTCAAACACTGAAGCTTTCTTT
v_gene: TRBV6-2/TRBV6-3; len: 19; d_gene: TRBD2; abundance: .; j_gene: TRBJ2-3; CDR3aa: CASSYSTSGAPYFTDTQYF; CDR3nt: TGTGCCAGCAGTTATTCGACTAGCGGGGCCCCCTACTTCACAGATACGCAGTATTTT
v_gene: TRBV7-2; len: 11; d_gene: .; abundance: .; j_gene: TRBJ2-5; CDR3aa: CASTPLETQYF; CDR3nt: TGTGCCAGCACCCCATTGGAGACCCAGTACTTC
v_gene: TRBV5-4; len: 16; d_gene: TRBD2; abundance: .; j_gene: TRBJ2-7; CDR3aa: CASSPPGERGAYEQYF; CDR3nt: TGTGCCAGCAGCCCGCCTGGGGAGCGGGGAGCCTACGAGCAGTACTTC
v_gene: TRBV5-6; len: 12; d_gene: TRBD1; abundance: .; j_gene: TRBJ1-2; CDR3aa: CASSLGGTGYTF; CDR3nt: TGTGCCAGCAGCTTGGGCGGGACAGGGTACACCTTC
v_gene: TRBV2; len: 14; d_gene: TRBD1; abundance: .; j_gene: TRBJ1-5; CDR3aa: CASGKTGPDQPQHF; CDR3nt: TGTGCCAGCGGCAAGACAGGGCCTGATCAGCCCCAGCATTTT
v_gene: TRBV7-2; len: 17; d_gene: TRBD2; abundance: .; j_gene: TRBJ2-3; CDR3aa: CASSLASSGGGPDTQYF; CDR3nt: TGTGCCAGCAGCTTAGCTTCTAGCGGGGGGGGGCCAGATACGCAGTATTTT
v_gene: TRBV30; len: 10; d_gene: .; abundance: .; j_gene: TRBJ2-1; CDR3aa: CAGIVDEQFF; CDR3nt: TGTGCTGGTATAGTCGATGAGCAGTTCTTC
v_gene: TRBV10-3; len: 16; d_gene: .; abundance: .; j_gene: TRBJ2-5; CDR3aa: CAISGWTGSGVETQYF; CDR3nt: TGTGCCATCAGTGGGTGGACAGGCTCGGGAGTGGAGACCCAGTACTTC
v_gene: TRBV30; len: 17; d_gene: .; abundance: .; j_gene: TRBJ1-2; CDR3aa: CAWSLNNLPTPLYGYTF; CDR3nt: TGTGCCTGGAGTCTAAACAACCTTCCGACACCTCTCTATGGCTACACCTTC
v_gene: TRBV9; len: 13; d_gene: .; abundance: .; j_gene: TRBJ1-2; CDR3aa: CASSVGRSYGYTF; CDR3nt: TGTGCCAGCAGCGTAGGGAGGAGTTATGGCTACACCTTC
v_gene: TRBV2; len: 15; d_gene: TRBD1; abundance: .; j_gene: TRBJ1-5; CDR3aa: CASSGPGTGVQPQHF; CDR3nt: TGTGCCAGCAGTGGACCCGGGACAGGGGTTCAGCCCCAGCATTTT
v_gene: TRBV10-3; len: 15; d_gene: .; abundance: .; j_gene: TRBJ1-6; CDR3aa: CAIKGGHIDNSPLHF; CDR3nt: TGTGCCATCAAGGGGGGGCATATTGATAATTCACCCCTCCACTTT
v_gene: TRBV14; len: 15; d_gene: .; abundance: .; j_gene: TRBJ2-7; CDR3aa: CASSQDNRYYYEQYF; CDR3nt: TGTGCCAGCAGCCAAGATAACAGATATTACTACGAGCAGTACTTC
v_gene: TRBV7-2; len: 14; d_gene: TRBD2; abundance: .; j_gene: TRBJ2-7; CDR3aa: CASSSLAGIREQYF; CDR3nt: TGTGCCAGCAGCTCCTTAGCGGGGATCAGGGAGCAGTACTTC
v_gene: TRBV30; len: 17; d_gene: TRBD2; abundance: few; j_gene: TRBJ2-2; CDR3aa: CAWSVRSGKVRTGELFF; CDR3nt: TGTGCCTGGAGTGTACGTAGCGGGAAAGTTCGCACCGGGGAGCTGTTTTTT
v_gene: TRBV27; len: 14; d_gene: .; abundance: .; j_gene: TRBJ1-4; CDR3aa: CASRPDGDNEKLFF; CDR3nt: TGTGCCAGCAGGCCCGACGGAGATAATGAAAAACTGTTTTTT
v_gene: TRBV5-1; len: 16; d_gene: .; abundance: .; j_gene: TRBJ1-1; CDR3aa: CASSLTGLIGNTEAFF; CDR3nt: TGCGCCAGCAGCCTTACAGGATTAATTGGAAACACTGAAGCTTTCTTT
v_gene: TRBV19; len: 15; d_gene: TRBD2; abundance: .; j_gene: TRBJ2-1; CDR3aa: CATSNSGGYYNEQFF; CDR3nt: TGTGCCACGTCAAATAGCGGGGGATACTACAATGAGCAGTTCTTC
v_gene: TRBV7-2; len: 14; d_gene: .; abundance: .; j_gene: TRBJ1-6; CDR3aa: CASSPQGFGSPLHF; CDR3nt: TGTGCCAGCAGCCCCCAGGGTTTTGGTTCACCCCTCCACTTT
v_gene: TRBV28; len: 15; d_gene: TRBD1; abundance: .; j_gene: TRBJ2-1; CDR3aa: CASSFADRGFNEQFF; CDR3nt: TGTGCCAGCAGTTTTGCGGACAGGGGATTCAATGAGCAGTTCTTC
v_gene: TRBV12-2; len: 13; d_gene: .; abundance: .; j_gene: TRBJ2-5; CDR3aa: CASRSRLGSGQYF; CDR3nt: TGTGCAAGTCGCTCGCGTCTGGGGAGCGGACAGTACTTC
v_gene: TRBV30; len: 13; d_gene: TRBD1; abundance: once; j_gene: TRBJ1-2; CDR3aa: CAWAGQGDYGYTF; CDR3nt: TGTGCCTGGGCCGGACAGGGGGACTATGGCTACACCTTC
v_gene: TRBV7-9; len: 15; d_gene: TRBD1; abundance: once; j_gene: TRBJ1-4; CDR3aa: CASSSGAGGFEKLFF; CDR3nt: TGTGCCAGCAGCTCTGGCGCAGGGGGCTTTGAAAAACTGTTTTTT
v_gene: TRBV3-1/TRBV3-2; len: 15; d_gene: TRBD1; abundance: .; j_gene: TRBJ1-2; CDR3aa: CASSQVPQGVIGYTF; CDR3nt: TGTGCCAGCAGCCAAGTTCCACAGGGGGTTATCGGCTACACCTTC
v_gene: TRBV5-4; len: 14; d_gene: .; abundance: .; j_gene: TRBJ2-3; CDR3aa: CASSLDLSSDTQYF; CDR3nt: TGTGCCAGCAGCTTGGATCTTTCTTCAGATACGCAGTATTTT
v_gene: TRBV5-1; len: 14; d_gene: .; abundance: .; j_gene: TRBJ2-2; CDR3aa: CASSLAFSTGELFF; CDR3nt: TGCGCCAGCAGCTTGGCCTTTAGCACCGGGGAGCTGTTTTTT
v_gene: TRBV14; len: 14; d_gene: TRBD1; abundance: .; j_gene: TRBJ2-5; CDR3aa: CASSRDREIETQYF; CDR3nt: TGTGCCAGCAGCCGGGACAGGGAAATAGAGACCCAGTACTTC
v_gene: TRBV14; len: 16; d_gene: .; abundance: .; j_gene: TRBJ2-2; CDR3aa: CASSPFPGVDTGELFF; CDR3nt: TGTGCCAGCAGCCCTTTTCCAGGGGTCGACACCGGGGAGCTGTTTTTT
v_gene: TRBV19; len: 13; d_gene: .; abundance: .; j_gene: TRBJ1-2; CDR3aa: CASSMDSNYGYTF; CDR3nt: TGTGCCAGTAGCATGGACAGTAACTATGGCTACACCTTC
v_gene: TRBV30; len: 15; d_gene: .; abundance: .; j_gene: TRBJ2-2; CDR3aa: CAWSVSFQETGELFF; CDR3nt: TGTGCCTGGAGCGTGTCATTCCAAGAGACCGGGGAGCTGTTTTTT
v_gene: TRBV27; len: 16; d_gene: TRBD2; abundance: .; j_gene: TRBJ2-1; CDR3aa: CASSYEGLAALNEQFF; CDR3nt: TGTGCCAGCAGTTATGAGGGACTAGCGGCCCTCAATGAGCAGTTCTTC
v_gene: TRBV19; len: 13; d_gene: .; abundance: few; j_gene: TRBJ1-1; CDR3aa: CASSRTANTEAFF; CDR3nt: TGTGCCAGTTCCCGGACAGCGAACACTGAAGCTTTCTTT
v_gene: TRBV11-2; len: 16; d_gene: .; abundance: .; j_gene: TRBJ2-7; CDR3aa: CASSLVERASSYEQYF; CDR3nt: TGTGCCAGCAGCTTAGTGGAGCGGGCTAGCTCCTACGAGCAGTACTTC
v_gene: TRBV28; len: 19; d_gene: TRBD1; abundance: .; j_gene: TRBJ1-5; CDR3aa: CASSLMGQGIPKRNQPQHF; CDR3nt: TGTGCCAGCAGTTTAATGGGACAGGGAATCCCCAAGCGCAATCAGCCCCAGCATTTT
v_gene: TRBV6-5; len: 14; d_gene: TRBD2; abundance: .; j_gene: TRBJ2-3; CDR3aa: CASSSSGFTDTQYF; CDR3nt: TGTGCCAGCAGTTCTAGCGGCTTCACAGATACGCAGTATTTT
v_gene: TRBV28; len: 15; d_gene: TRBD2; abundance: .; j_gene: TRBJ2-1; CDR3aa: CASSFLLAGNNEQFF; CDR3nt: TGTGCCAGCAGTTTTTTACTAGCGGGAAACAATGAGCAGTTCTTC
v_gene: TRBV6-1; len: 14; d_gene: TRBD1; abundance: .; j_gene: TRBJ2-7; CDR3aa: CASSDWTGNYEQYF; CDR3nt: TGTGCCAGCAGTGATTGGACAGGGAACTACGAGCAGTACTTC
v_gene: TRBV19; len: 14; d_gene: TRBD1; abundance: .; j_gene: TRBJ1-6; CDR3aa: CASQTGTGNSPLHF; CDR3nt: TGTGCCAGCCAGACCGGGACAGGCAATTCACCCCTCCACTTT
v_gene: TRBV3-1/TRBV3-2; len: 14; d_gene: .; abundance: .; j_gene: TRBJ2-7; CDR3aa: CASSQGSGSYEQYF; CDR3nt: TGTGCCAGCAGCCAAGGGAGCGGTTCCTACGAGCAGTACTTC
v_gene: TRBV4-3; len: 15; d_gene: .; abundance: .; j_gene: TRBJ1-4; CDR3aa: CASSQDGRPNEKLFF; CDR3nt: TGCGCCAGCAGCCAAGATGGGAGGCCAAATGAAAAACTGTTTTTT
v_gene: TRBV24-1; len: 14; d_gene: .; abundance: .; j_gene: TRBJ1-5; CDR3aa: CATRDSGGYQPQHF; CDR3nt: TGTGCCACCAGGGACTCGGGGGGCTATCAGCCCCAGCATTTT
v_gene: TRBV6-4; len: 15; d_gene: TRBD2; abundance: .; j_gene: TRBJ2-5; CDR3aa: CASSETSGLQETQYF; CDR3nt: TGTGCCAGCAGTGAGACTAGCGGTCTCCAAGAGACCCAGTACTTC
v_gene: TRBV9; len: 14; d_gene: .; abundance: .; j_gene: TRBJ1-2; CDR3aa: CASSVAVTSYGYTF; CDR3nt: TGTGCCAGCAGCGTAGCTGTGACTAGCTATGGCTACACCTTC
v_gene: TRBV5-4; len: 16; d_gene: TRBD2; abundance: .; j_gene: TRBJ2-7; CDR3aa: CASSFGSSGTPIEQYF; CDR3nt: TGTGCCAGCAGCTTCGGCTCTAGCGGGACCCCTATCGAGCAGTACTTC
v_gene: TRBV11-1; len: 13; d_gene: .; abundance: .; j_gene: TRBJ2-7; CDR3aa: CASSLALASEQYF; CDR3nt: TGTGCCAGCAGCTTAGCTCTAGCAAGCGAGCAGTACTTC
v_gene: TRBV2; len: 14; d_gene: .; abundance: once; j_gene: TRBJ2-1; CDR3aa: CASRGLKANNEQFF; CDR3nt: TGTGCCAGCAGGGGACTCAAAGCTAACAATGAGCAGTTCTTC
v_gene: TRBV7-9; len: 12; d_gene: TRBD2; abundance: .; j_gene: TRBJ2-3; CDR3aa: CASSLAELAGYF; CDR3nt: TGTGCCAGCAGCTTAGCGGAACTAGCGGGGTATTTT
v_gene: TRBV11-2; len: 16; d_gene: TRBD2; abundance: .; j_gene: TRBJ2-3; CDR3aa: CASSLVKGGFGNTQYF; CDR3nt: TGTGCCAGCAGCTTAGTCAAGGGAGGGTTCGGGAATACGCAGTATTTT
v_gene: TRBV6-1; len: 19; d_gene: TRBD2; abundance: .; j_gene: TRBJ2-1; CDR3aa: CASSEPGLAGALMNNEQFF; CDR3nt: TGTGCCAGCAGTGAACCCGGACTAGCGGGGGCCCTGATGAACAATGAGCAGTTCTTC
v_gene: TRBV5-8; len: 15; d_gene: TRBD2; abundance: .; j_gene: TRBJ2-1; CDR3aa: CASSLSSGSYNEQFF; CDR3nt: TGTGCCAGCAGCTTGTCTAGCGGCTCCTACAATGAGCAGTTCTTC
v_gene: TRBV4-3; len: 13; d_gene: .; abundance: .; j_gene: TRBJ1-1; CDR3aa: CASSPLVATEAFF; CDR3nt: TGCGCCAGCAGCCCGTTAGTAGCCACTGAAGCTTTCTTT
v_gene: TRBV6-5; len: 15; d_gene: TRBD2; abundance: .; j_gene: TRBJ2-7; CDR3aa: CASSRLAGGSYEQYF; CDR3nt: TGTGCCAGCAGTAGGCTAGCGGGAGGCTCCTACGAGCAGTACTTC
v_gene: TRBV5-1; len: 15; d_gene: TRBD2; abundance: .; j_gene: TRBJ2-1; CDR3aa: CASSQLAGVLNEQFF; CDR3nt: TGCGCCAGCAGTCAGCTAGCGGGAGTCTTGAATGAGCAGTTCTTC